This T cell receptor beta chain was observed in a study of CD8+ T cells in alopecia areata. As to treatment: oral pan-JAK inhibitor, 5-10 mg twice daily. On this clone: The antigen is undetermined.

Trimming cost V 3 bases and J 6 bases; bases outside gene matches: 4. The CDR3 contains 15 residues. The germline gives CDR1 MNHEY, CDR2 SMNVEV (reference sequence). Notes on the study in general: Scalp sample sequencing also detects resident alphabeta T cells of normal skin. The study found higher clonality in lesional than normal scalp, especially in alopecia totalis/universalis. Treatment with tofacitinib significantly lowered scalp clonality and reduced expanded CD8+ clones among the top 100.

The authors extracted RNA and reverse transcribed it into cDNA as the sequencing template. The assay was immunoSEQ multiplex PCR, and TCRdb's table has in-frame clones only and misses some. The table shows some 180,000 clones, with about 47% occurring only once. The TCR comes from a human donor with alopecia areata. The V call is TRBV27, the J call TRBJ1-5; TRBD1 matches at 11 bases. The specimen comprised CD8+ T cells sorted from blood, sampled between weeks 51 and 54, from a patient treated with tofacitinib. CDR3 DNA: TGTGCCAGCAGTTTGGGGACAGGGGGAATTCAGCCCCAGCATTTT. Amino acids: CASSLGTGGIQPQHF.